This T cell receptor (beta chain) was sequenced during a study of blood T cell repertoires in COVID-19. Germline CDR1 reads SEHNR; CDR2 reads FQNEAQ (reference sequence). V lost 5 bases and J lost 2; bases outside the gene matches: 10. The CDR3 totals 16 residues. The study drew participants aged roughly 18 to 89 years from about two dozen US areas. Participants reported their clinical history, and cohort assignment relied on those reports. In the study's own analysis: Cell counts per sample came from amplifying reference gene primers. Produced via immunoSEQ multiplex PCR; TCRdb's table is partial and in-frame only. V and J calls and clone size follow that table, whereas D and trimming were derived from the DNA. The table records nearly 250,000 clones, about 84% of them present only once.

The specimen was PBMCs or T cells enriched from blood (not recorded which). The TCR was taken from a woman between 50 and 59 years old who had recovered from COVID-19. This chain links TRBV7-9 with TRBJ2-5; 8 bases map to TRBD1. The CDR3 nucleotides read TGTGCCAGCAGCCACGGACAGGGCAGTATTCAAGAGACCCAGTACTTC. Translating it yields CASSHGQGSIQETQYF. The full variable domain, with the rest looked up from reference TRBV7-9 and TRBJ2-5, is DTGVSQNPRHKITKRGQNVTFRCDPISEHNRLYWYRQTLGQGPEFLTYFQNEAQLEKSRLLSDRFSAERPKGSFSTLEIQRTEQGDSAMYLCASSHGQGSIQETQYFGPGTRLLVL.